This TCR beta chain was obtained from a study of blood T cell repertoires in COVID-19 (TCRdb year 2020). Describing the broader study: Samples covering the acute and convalescent phases of COVID-19 were provided by collaborators in the United States, Italy and Spain. The prospective study material was composed of cDNA or gDNA derived from T cells, B-cell-depleted T cells, or PBMCs. Deeply sampled blood TCRbeta repertoires from subjects exposed to, actively infected with, or recovered from COVID-19 were included in the dataset. The repertoires were made available in a free public database intended to serve as a resource for research on the immune response to SARS-CoV-2. The samples were drawn from two sources: the first 160 participants of the ongoing ImmuneRACE study, and some 1,300 subjects contributed by 6 global collaborators. Nearly every sample came with metadata listing a de-identified subject ID, COVID-19 status, age in years and sex. Where available, HLA class I and class II types were taken from metadata supplied by the sample provider and were not determined by assay-based typing. The study at large found these results: The amount of clinical and demographic metadata varied by source and participant and was provided uncurated.

Each collaborating institution followed its own protocols to collect whole blood in K2EDTA tubes. For TCRbeta analysis, collaborator samples were shipped as frozen whole blood, as isolated PBMCs, or as DNA extracted from either sample type. Details on this clone: The antigen it binds to is not known. The sample holds no much larger clone one base away, and base qualities are not on file.

From the cysteine up to the phenylalanine, the CDR3 has a length of 17 residues. Here the CDR3 DNA is all that survives: 51 bases in frame from base 1. The CDR1 and CDR2 encoded by the germline V gene are KGHSH and LQKENI. Trimming takes 1 base from V and 0 bases from J, and the germline ends sit 12 bases apart. The immunoSEQ Assay, a bias-controlled multiplex PCR, was used to amplify TCRbeta CDR3 regions from genomic DNA. In the source study's methods: Nucleated cell counts per sample were estimated from amplification of reference gene primers within the assay. To quantify the absolute abundance of each unique TCRbeta CDR3 rearrangement, sequence reads were collapsed and filtered. For each sample, productive Simpson clonality was calculated as the square root of Simpson's diversity index across productive rearrangements. TCRdb re-hosts the immuneACCESS table, in-frame sequences only. Its copies lack some clones; in the studies checked, an unresolved V gene accounts for under half of them, and the cause for the rest is not known. V and J calls and clone size come straight from that table; D and trimming were deduced from the DNA. In this sample the table shows roughly 150,000 clones, approximately 88% of which occur a single time. The ten largest account for about 10% of the sample.

This TCR came from an elderly woman with active or convalescent COVID-19. Here the chain combines TRBV18 and TRBJ2-2; the D segment cannot be called with confidence. The sample consisted of peripheral blood. This receptor has the CDR3 CASSPLRGSANTGELFF. The DNA is as follows: TGTGCCAGCTCACCACTCCGAGGAAGCGCGAACACCGGGGAGCTGTTTTTT.